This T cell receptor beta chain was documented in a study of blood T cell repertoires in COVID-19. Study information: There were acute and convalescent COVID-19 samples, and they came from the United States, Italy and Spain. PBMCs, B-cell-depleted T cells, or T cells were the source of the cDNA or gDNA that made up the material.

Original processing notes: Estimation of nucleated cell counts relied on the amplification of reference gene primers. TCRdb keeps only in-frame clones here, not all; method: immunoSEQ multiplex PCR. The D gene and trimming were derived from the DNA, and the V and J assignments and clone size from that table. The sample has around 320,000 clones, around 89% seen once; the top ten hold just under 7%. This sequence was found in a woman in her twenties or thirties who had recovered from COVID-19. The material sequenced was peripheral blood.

CDR3 in amino acids: CAWSVVGWSNEKLFF. The CDR3 DNA reads as TGTGCCTGGAGTGTCGTCGGGTGGTCTAATGAAAAACTGTTTTTT. This chain links TRBV30 with TRBJ1-4; no clear D gene. This CDR3 has 15 residues. Germline V CDR1 and CDR2: GTSNPN, SVGIG (reference sequence). Trimming removed 0 bases at V and 3 bases at J, with 11 bases between.